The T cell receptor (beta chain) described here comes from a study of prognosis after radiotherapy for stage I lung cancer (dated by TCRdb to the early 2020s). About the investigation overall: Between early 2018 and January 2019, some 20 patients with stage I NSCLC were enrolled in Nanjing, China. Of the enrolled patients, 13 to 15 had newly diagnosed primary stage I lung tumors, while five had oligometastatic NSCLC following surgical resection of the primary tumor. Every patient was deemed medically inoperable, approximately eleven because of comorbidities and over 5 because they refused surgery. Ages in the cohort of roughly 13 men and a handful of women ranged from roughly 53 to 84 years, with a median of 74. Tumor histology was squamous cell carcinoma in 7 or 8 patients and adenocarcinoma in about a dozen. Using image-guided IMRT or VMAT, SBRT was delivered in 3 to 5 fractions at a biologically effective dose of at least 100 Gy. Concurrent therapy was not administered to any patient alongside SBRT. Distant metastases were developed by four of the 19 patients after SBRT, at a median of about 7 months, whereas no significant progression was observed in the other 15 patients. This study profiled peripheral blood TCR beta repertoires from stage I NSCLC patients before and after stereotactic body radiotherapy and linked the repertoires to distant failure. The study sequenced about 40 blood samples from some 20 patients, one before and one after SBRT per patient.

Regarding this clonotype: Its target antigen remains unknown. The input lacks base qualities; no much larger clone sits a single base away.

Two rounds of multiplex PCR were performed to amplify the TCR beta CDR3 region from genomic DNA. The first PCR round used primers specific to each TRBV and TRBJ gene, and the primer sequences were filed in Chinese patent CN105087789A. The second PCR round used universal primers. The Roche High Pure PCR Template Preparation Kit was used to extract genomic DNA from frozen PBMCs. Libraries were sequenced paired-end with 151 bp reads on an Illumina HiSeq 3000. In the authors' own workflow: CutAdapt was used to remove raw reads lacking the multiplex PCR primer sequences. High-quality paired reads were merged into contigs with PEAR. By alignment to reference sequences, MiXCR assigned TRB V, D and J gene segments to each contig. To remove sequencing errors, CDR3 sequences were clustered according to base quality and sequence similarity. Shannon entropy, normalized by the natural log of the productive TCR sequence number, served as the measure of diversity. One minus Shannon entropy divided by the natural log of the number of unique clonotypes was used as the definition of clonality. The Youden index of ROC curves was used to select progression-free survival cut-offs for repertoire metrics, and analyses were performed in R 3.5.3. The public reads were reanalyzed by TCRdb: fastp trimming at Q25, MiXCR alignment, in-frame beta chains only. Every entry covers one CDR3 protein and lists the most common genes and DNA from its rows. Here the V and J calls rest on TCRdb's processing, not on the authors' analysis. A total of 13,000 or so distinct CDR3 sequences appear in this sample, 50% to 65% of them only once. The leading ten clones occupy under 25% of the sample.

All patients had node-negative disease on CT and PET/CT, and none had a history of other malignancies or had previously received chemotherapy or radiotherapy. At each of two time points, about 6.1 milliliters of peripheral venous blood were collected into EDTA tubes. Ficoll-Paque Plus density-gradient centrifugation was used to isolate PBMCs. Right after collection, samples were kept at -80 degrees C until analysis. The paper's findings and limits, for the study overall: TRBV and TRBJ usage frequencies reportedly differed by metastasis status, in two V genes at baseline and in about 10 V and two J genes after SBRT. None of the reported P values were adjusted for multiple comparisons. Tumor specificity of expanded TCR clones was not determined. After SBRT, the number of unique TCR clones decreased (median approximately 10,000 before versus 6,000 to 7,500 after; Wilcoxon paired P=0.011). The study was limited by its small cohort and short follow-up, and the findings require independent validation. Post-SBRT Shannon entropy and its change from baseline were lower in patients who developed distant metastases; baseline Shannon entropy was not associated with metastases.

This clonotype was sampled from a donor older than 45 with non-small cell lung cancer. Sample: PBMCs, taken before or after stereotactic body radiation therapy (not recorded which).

This receptor carries the CDR3 CASSPGTGGADEQYF. The DNA reads as follows: TGTGCCAGCAGCCCGGGGACAGGGGGCGCGGACGAGCAGTACTTC. In this chain, TRBV9 is recombined with TRBJ2-7; 12 junctional bases match TRBD1. Trimmed from V: 4 bases; trimmed from J: 5 bases; junction bases lacking a gene match: 7. Taken from the germline V gene, the CDR1 and CDR2 loops are SGDLS and YYNGEE. The CDR3 sequence holds 15 residues, the cysteine and phenylalanine included. Only CDR3 DNA remains: 45 bases, in frame from the first base. Supplemented by the reference TRBV9 and TRBJ2-7 proteins around the CDR3, the complete variable domain is DSGVTQTPKHLITATGQRVTLRCSPRSGDLSVYWYQQSLDQGLQFLIQYYNGEERAKGNILERFSAQQFPDLHSELNLSSLELGDSALYFCASSPGTGGADEQYFGPGTRLTVT.